Below are 8 T cell receptor beta chains sequenced from a single sample in a study of blood T cell repertoires in COVID-19. Repertoires were generated with immunoSEQ multiplex PCR, while TCRdb's copy carries only in-frame clones and drops some. The sample lists fewer than 250,000 clones, around 83% occurring once. Sequences were obtained from peripheral blood. The receptors originated from a woman aged 50 to 65 with acute or convalescent COVID-19.

CDR3 in amino acids: CASSAGRRPYEQYF. The DNA of the CDR3 is TGTGCCAGCAGCGCAGGGCGCAGACCCTACGAGCAGTACTTC. The genes are TRBV7-9 and TRBJ2-7, with D tentatively TRBD1 (5 bases). Germline V lookup: CDR1 SEHNR, CDR2 FQNEAQ (reference sequence). The ends were cut back, 5 bases at V and 2 bases at J, with 13 bases in the middle. This CDR3 comprises 14 residues.

J is TRBJ2-1 and V is TRBV18; 10 bases match TRBD2. The V segment lost 5 bases and the J segment 0 bases; nucleotides outside the gene matches: 4. CDR1 KGHSH and CDR2 LQKENI come from the germline V gene. CDR3 length equals 16 residues. For the CDR3, the DNA is TGTGCCAGCTCAGGCGGACTAGCGGACTCCTACAATGAGCAGTTCTTC. Translated, it gives CASSGGLADSYNEQFF. The full variable domain, with the rest looked up from reference TRBV18 and TRBJ2-1, is NAGVMQNPRHLVRRRGQEARLRCSPMKGHSHVYWYRQLPEEGLKFMVYLQKENIIDESGMPKERFSAEFPKEGPSILRIQQVVRGDSAAYFCASSGGLADSYNEQFFGPGTRLTVL.

In nucleotides, the CDR3 is TGTGCCAGCCAGTTACGACCGGGAAACACTGAAGCTTTCTTT. Protein sequence: CASQLRPGNTEAFF. V is TRBV3-1 (or the pseudogene TRBV3-2) and J is TRBJ1-1; no clear D. Germline-derived CDR1 and CDR2 are LGHDT and YNNKEL (reference sequence). This CDR3 has 14 amino acids. V was pared by 8 bases and J by 2 bases, with 15 bases between.

V gene TRBV28 combines with J gene TRBJ2-7, with 8 bases that match TRBD2. The J segment lost 5 bases and the V segment lost 6 bases, leaving 6 bases of the junction unmatched. The CDR3 extends over 13 amino acids. CDR1 is MDHEN, CDR2 SYDVKM, per germline. The CDR3 sequence is CASSRSGAHEQYF. DNA for the CDR3: TGTGCCAGCAGCCGTAGCGGGGCCCACGAGCAGTACTTC.

The V call is TRBV11-2, the J call TRBJ2-3; TRBD1 is a possible D gene (5 bases). The CDR3 is made up of 14 amino acids. Per the germline V gene, CDR1 is SGHAT and CDR2 is FQNNGV. Trimming pared 3 bases from V and 4 bases from J, leaving 11 bases between. For the CDR3, the DNA is TGTGCCAGCAGCTTTATTAGGGGTGCAGATACGCAGTATTTT. Encoded protein: CASSFIRGADTQYF. The variable domain in full, with the rest retrieved from reference TRBV11-2 and TRBJ2-3, is EAGVAQSPRYKIIEKRQSVAFWCNPISGHATLYWYQQILGQGPKLLIQFQNNGVVDDSQLPKDRFSAERLKGVDSTLKIQPAKLEDSAVYLCASSFIRGADTQYFGPGTRLTVL.

The rearrangement uses TRBV2 and TRBJ2-3; TRBD1 matches at 9 bases. Germline assignment: CDR1 SNHLY and CDR2 FYNNEI. This CDR3 is 15 amino acids long. The V and J ends lost 7 bases and 0 bases, in that order; junction bases with no gene match: 5. Here the CDR3 reads CASTIDRGSTDTQYF. As DNA, the CDR3 is TGTGCCAGCACAATCGACAGGGGGAGCACAGATACGCAGTATTTT.

The rearrangement uses TRBV6-1 and TRBJ2-5; unclear D gene. Trimming pared 1 base from V and 5 bases from J, leaving 17 bases between. The CDR3 runs 16 residues. In germline, CDR1 is MNHNS, CDR2 SASEGT. This CDR3 reads CASSEEYWLVRETQYF. The DNA of the CDR3 is TGTGCCAGCAGTGAAGAGTATTGGCTGGTGCGGGAGACCCAGTACTTC.

The chain recombines TRBV28 with TRBJ2-1; 7 bases map to TRBD2. The CDR3 loop spans 15 amino acids. Trimming took 3 bases from V and 4 from J; bases not matched to a gene: 6. Germline V gene sequence: CDR1 MDHEN, CDR2 SYDVKM. The CDR3 DNA follows: TGTGCCAGCAGTTTCGGCGGGAGCTCGTACAATGAGCAGTTCTTC. This translates into CASSFGGSSYNEQFF.